The 10 T cell receptor beta chains given below trace back to one sample, sequenced in a study of T cell responses to AZD1222 COVID-19 vaccine. Sequencing used immunoSEQ multiplex PCR; TCRdb keeps in-frame clones, though not all of them. The sample includes roughly 100,000 clones, 91% of them seen just once. The sequencing here drew on peripheral blood, taken on day 0 of AZD1222 vaccination. These receptors all come from an adult in good health.

The V and J genes are TRBV5-1 and TRBJ1-4, with a weak D call TRBD1 (6 bases). Germline V CDR1 and CDR2: SGHRS, YFSETQ. The CDR3 is 15 amino acids. Deletions cut 0 bases from V and 4 bases from J, with 10 bases between. The CDR3: CASSLEGGVNEKLFF. CDR3 sequence (DNA): TGCGCCAGCAGCTTGGAAGGGGGGGTTAATGAAAAACTGTTTTTT.

The V gene is TRBV5-5, the J gene TRBJ2-6; the D is unclear. The CDR3 extends over 17 amino acids. The germline V gene encodes CDR1 SGHKS and CDR2 YYEKEE (reference sequence). V was trimmed by 0 bases and J by 0 bases, leaving 10 bases between them. CDR3 sequence: CASSLDRPSSGANVLTF. CDR3 sequence (DNA): TGTGCCAGCAGCTTGGACAGACCGAGCTCTGGGGCCAACGTCCTGACTTTC.

The chain is built from TRBV28 and TRBJ2-3; D uncertain. V was pared by 6 bases and J by 3 bases, with 16 bases between. Germline assignment: CDR1 MDHEN and CDR2 SYDVKM. This CDR3 comprises 15 residues. The CDR3 region has the DNA TGTGCCAGCAGCGCCGGATACACGCCTACAGATACGCAGTATTTT. Translated: CASSAGYTPTDTQYF.

The V call is TRBV25-1, the J call TRBJ1-5; tentatively, D is TRBD1 (6 bases). The CDR3 totals 18 residues. Germline CDR1 reads MGHDK; CDR2 reads SYGVNS. The V end lost 7 bases, the J end lost 7 bases, and 29 bases lay between the germline ends. The CDR3: CASNGESGGSIEIQPQHF. The CDR3, as DNA: TGTGCCAGCAATGGGGAATCCGGGGGCAGCATAGAGATCCAGCCCCAGCATTTT.

The V call is TRBV9, the J call TRBJ2-3, with 7 nucleotides matching TRBD1. The CDR3 contains 16 residues. The germline V gene encodes CDR1 SGDLS and CDR2 YYNGEE. V gave up 1 base and J gave up 0 bases; unmatched junction bases: 5. In DNA form, the CDR3 reads TGTGCCAGCAGCGTACCAAGGACAGGTAGCACAGATACGCAGTATTTT. It translates to CASSVPRTGSTDTQYF.

The V and J genes are TRBV6-6 and TRBJ2-2; the D gene could be TRBD1 or TRBD2 (5 bases each). The CDR3 runs 16 residues. The V gene lost 2 bases and the J gene lost 3 bases, with 13 bases spanning the gap. Germline V gene data show CDR1 as MNHNY and CDR2 as SVGAGI (reference sequence). CDR3 coding DNA: TGTGCCAGCAGTTACCGAGGGGCGAGGGACACCGGGGAGCTGTTTTTT. The encoded protein is CASSYRGARDTGELFF.

Only one count was recorded for this clone. The J gene is TRBJ2-3, the V gene TRBV27, with D tentatively TRBD1 (5 bases). The CDR3 has 15 residues. CDR1 and CDR2 (germline): MNHEY, SMNVEV (reference sequence). Deletions cut 6 bases from V and 3 bases from J, with 16 bases between. In nucleotides, the CDR3 is TGTGCCAGCAGGCCCCTCTCTAGGGGAACAGATACGCAGTATTTT. It codes for CASRPLSRGTDTQYF.

This chain uses TRBV5-1 with TRBJ1-1; D ambiguous. V was trimmed by 0 bases and J by 0 bases, leaving 6 bases between them. In germline, CDR1 is SGHRS, CDR2 YFSETQ. The length of the CDR3 is 14 residues. The CDR3 DNA follows: TGCGCCAGCAGCTTGGATTCAGTGAACACTGAAGCTTTCTTT. Translating gives CASSLDSVNTEAFF.

The J gene is TRBJ2-3, the V gene TRBV5-4; 8 positions agree with TRBD1. The CDR3 has 15 residues. The germline CDR1 and CDR2 sequences are SGHNT and YYREEE (reference sequence). The trim removed 1 base at V and 5 bases at J, leaving 6 bases unmatched. The CDR3 DNA follows: TGTGCCAGCAGCTTGATTGGACAGGGATTAGATACGCAGTATTTT. As protein: CASSLIGQGLDTQYF.

This chain uses TRBV7-8 with TRBJ2-2; D is undetermined. Germline V gene data show CDR1 as SGHVS and CDR2 as FQNEAQ. With 1 base removed from V and 4 bases from J, the gap between germline ends came to 7 bases. This CDR3 is 14 amino acids long. The CDR3 nucleotides read TGTGCCAGCAGCTTAGGGGCAGGCACCGGGGAGCTGTTTTTT. Protein sequence: CASSLGAGTGELFF.